This TCR beta chain comes out of a study of shared T cell receptors in the human thymus. The CDR3 is 18 residues long. Germline assignment: CDR1 MDHEN and CDR2 SYDVKM. V lost 0 bases to trimming and J lost 6 bases, with 22 bases between them. Only in-frame clones appear in the TCRdb table, and some are missing; sequencing was by immunoSEQ multiplex PCR. The sample includes hundreds of thousands of clones, approximately 90% seen only once; the top ten take roughly 0.0097%. This clone has just one count. These same records also appear under a second study, on human thymus T cells.

What was sequenced was thymocytes. The chain uses TRBV28 and TRBJ2-3; the D gene is possibly TRBD1 (5 bases). This clonotype was obtained from a boy in the first two years of life with a congenital heart defect. For the CDR3, the DNA is TGTGCCAGCAGTTTATGGGGCCAGGGTCGTCCTACACAGGATACGCAGTATTTT. Protein: CASSLWGQGRPTQDTQYF.